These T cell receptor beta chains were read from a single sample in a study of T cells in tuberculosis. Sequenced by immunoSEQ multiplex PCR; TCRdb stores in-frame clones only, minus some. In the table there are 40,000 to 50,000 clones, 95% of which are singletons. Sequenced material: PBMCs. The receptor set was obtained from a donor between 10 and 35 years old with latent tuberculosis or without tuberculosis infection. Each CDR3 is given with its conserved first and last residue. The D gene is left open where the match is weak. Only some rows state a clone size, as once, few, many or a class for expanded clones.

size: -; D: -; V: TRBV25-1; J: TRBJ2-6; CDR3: CASSDRNQSSGANVLTF; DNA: TGTGCCAGCAGTGACAGGAACCAAAGCTCTGGGGCCAACGTCCTGACTTTC
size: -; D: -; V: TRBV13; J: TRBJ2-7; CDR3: CASSSRSGTLSYEQYF; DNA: TGTGCCAGCAGCTCTCGTTCCGGGACACTCTCCTACGAGCAGTACTTC
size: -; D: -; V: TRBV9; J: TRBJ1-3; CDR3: CASSLTGTGNTIYF; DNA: TGTGCCAGCAGTCTTACAGGTACAGGAAACACCATATATTTT
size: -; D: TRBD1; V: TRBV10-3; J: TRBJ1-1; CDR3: CAISEGADTEAFF; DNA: TGTGCCATCAGCGAGGGGGCAGACACTGAAGCTTTCTTT
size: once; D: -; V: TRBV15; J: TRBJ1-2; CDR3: CATSRPDRNYGYTF; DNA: TGTGCCACCAGCAGACCGGACAGAAACTATGGCTACACCTTC
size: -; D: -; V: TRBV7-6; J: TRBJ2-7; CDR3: CASSSYTGRGEQYF; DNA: TGTGCCAGCAGCTCTTACACCGGGAGAGGCGAGCAGTACTTC
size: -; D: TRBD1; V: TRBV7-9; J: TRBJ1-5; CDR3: CASSSSGQDVFNQPQHF; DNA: TGTGCCAGCAGCTCATCGGGACAGGACGTGTTCAATCAGCCCCAGCATTTT
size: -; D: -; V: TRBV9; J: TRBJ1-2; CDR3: CASSVEGKRSGGYTF; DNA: TGTGCCAGCAGCGTAGAAGGAAAACGGTCGGGGGGCTACACCTTC
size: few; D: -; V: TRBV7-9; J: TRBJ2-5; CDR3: CASSLHGETQYF; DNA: TGTGCCAGCAGCCTCCACGGGGAGACCCAGTACTTC
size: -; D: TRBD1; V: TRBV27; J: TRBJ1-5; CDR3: CASSPDRGNQPQHF; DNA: TGTGCCAGCAGTCCCGACAGGGGTAATCAGCCCCAGCATTTT
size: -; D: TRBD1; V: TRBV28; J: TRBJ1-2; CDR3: CASRGDRAAGYTF; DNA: TGTGCCAGCAGGGGAGACAGGGCTGCCGGCTACACCTTC
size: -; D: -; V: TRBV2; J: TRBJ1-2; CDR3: CASRNRDGYTF; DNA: TGTGCCAGCAGGAACAGGGATGGCTACACCTTC
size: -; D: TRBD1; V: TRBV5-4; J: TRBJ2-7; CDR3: CASSLGTALSYEQYF; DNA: TGTGCCAGCAGCTTAGGGACAGCCTTGTCCTACGAGCAGTACTTC
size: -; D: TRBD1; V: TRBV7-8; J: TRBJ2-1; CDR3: CASSNTGGKFF; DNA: TGTGCCAGCAGCAATACAGGGGGGAAGTTCTTC
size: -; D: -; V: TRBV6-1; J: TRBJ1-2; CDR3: CASTRDWTNYGYTF; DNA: TGTGCCAGCACTAGGGACTGGACTAACTATGGCTACACCTTC
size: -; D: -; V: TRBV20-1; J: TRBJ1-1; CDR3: CSASNPAGAFF; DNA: TGCAGTGCTTCTAACCCGGCGGGAGCTTTCTTT
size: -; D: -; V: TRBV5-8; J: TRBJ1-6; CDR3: CASSLNGHGSPLHF; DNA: TGTGCCAGCAGCTTGAATGGACATGGGTCACCCCTCCACTTT
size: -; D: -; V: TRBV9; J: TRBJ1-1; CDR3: CASSVGPGDLFLGEAFF; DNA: TGTGCCAGCAGCGTAGGACCGGGGGACTTGTTCCTTGGTGAAGCTTTCTTT
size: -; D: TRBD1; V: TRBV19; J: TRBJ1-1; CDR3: CASKTSTGGLNTEAFF; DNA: TGTGCCAGCAAAACATCTACAGGGGGACTTAACACTGAAGCTTTCTTT
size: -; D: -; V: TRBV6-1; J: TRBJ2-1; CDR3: CASSQGFENEQFF; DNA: TGTGCCAGCAGCCAGGGTTTCGAAAATGAGCAGTTCTTC
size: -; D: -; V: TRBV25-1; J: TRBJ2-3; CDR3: CASSEPAGTPRTDTQYF; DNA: TGTGCCAGCAGTGAACCCGCCGGGACACCTCGCACAGATACGCAGTATTTT
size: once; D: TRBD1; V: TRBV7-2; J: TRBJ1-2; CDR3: CASSLVEGAHYGYTF; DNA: TGTGCCAGCAGCTTAGTGGAGGGGGCTCACTATGGCTACACCTTC
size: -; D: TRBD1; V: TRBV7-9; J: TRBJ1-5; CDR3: CASSPPGGIGNQPQHF; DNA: TGTGCCAGCAGCCCTCCAGGGGGGATAGGGAATCAGCCCCAGCATTTT
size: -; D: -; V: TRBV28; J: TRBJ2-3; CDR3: CASSLGRSGASTDTQYF; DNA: TGTGCCAGCAGTTTAGGGAGAAGCGGAGCCAGCACAGATACGCAGTATTTT
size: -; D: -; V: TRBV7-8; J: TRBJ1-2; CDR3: CASSLAYPGASGKANYGYTF; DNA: TGTGCCAGCAGCTTAGCGTATCCAGGAGCAAGCGGCAAAGCTAACTATGGCTACACCTTC
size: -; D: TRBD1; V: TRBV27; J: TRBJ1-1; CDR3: CASSSIWHRGQWTEAFF; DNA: TGTGCCAGCAGCTCAATATGGCACAGGGGGCAGTGGACTGAAGCTTTCTTT
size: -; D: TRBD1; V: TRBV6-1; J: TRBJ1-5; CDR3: CASLGDRNNQPQHF; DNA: TGTGCCAGCTTGGGGGACAGGAACAATCAGCCCCAGCATTTT
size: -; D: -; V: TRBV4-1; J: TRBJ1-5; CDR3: CASSQDGKGEDQPQHF; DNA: TGCGCCAGCAGCCAAGATGGAAAAGGGGAGGATCAGCCCCAGCATTTT
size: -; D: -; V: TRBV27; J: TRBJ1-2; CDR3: CASSRQLLGGGYTF; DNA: TGTGCCAGCAGTCGACAGTTATTAGGGGGTGGCTACACCTTC
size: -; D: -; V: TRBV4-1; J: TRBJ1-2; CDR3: CASSLSGEGNYGYTF; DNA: TGCGCCAGCAGTCTTAGCGGGGAAGGTAACTATGGCTACACCTTC
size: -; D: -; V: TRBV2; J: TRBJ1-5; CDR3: CASSLRGSNQPQHF; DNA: TGTGCCAGCAGTCTACGGGGTAGCAATCAGCCCCAGCATTTT
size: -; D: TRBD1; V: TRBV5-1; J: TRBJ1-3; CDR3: CASSSSGQFSGNTIYF; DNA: TGCGCCAGCAGCTCCTCGGGACAGTTTTCTGGAAACACCATATATTTT
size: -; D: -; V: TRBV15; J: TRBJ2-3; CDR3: CATSSSADTQYF; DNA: TGTGCCACCAGCAGCAGCGCAGATACGCAGTATTTT
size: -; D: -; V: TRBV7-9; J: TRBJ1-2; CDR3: CASSPERPYGYTF; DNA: TGTGCCAGCAGCCCCGAGCGGCCCTATGGCTACACCTTC
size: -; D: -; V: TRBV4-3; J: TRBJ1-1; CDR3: CASSRGTGLGTEAFF; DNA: TGCGCCAGCAGCCGGGGCACAGGGTTGGGCACTGAAGCTTTCTTT
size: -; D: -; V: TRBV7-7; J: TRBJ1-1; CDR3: CASSPRMNTEAFF; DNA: TGTGCTAGCAGCCCGCGAATGAACACTGAAGCTTTCTTT
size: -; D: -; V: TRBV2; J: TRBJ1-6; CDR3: CASSSRSGRGVSPLHF; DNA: TGTGCCAGCAGTTCAAGGTCCGGACGGGGGGTGTCACCCCTCCACTTT
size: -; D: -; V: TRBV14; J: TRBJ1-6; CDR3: CASSQGYRSSSYNSPLHF; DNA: TGTGCCAGCAGCCAAGGGTACCGGAGTAGCTCCTATAATTCACCCCTCCACTTT
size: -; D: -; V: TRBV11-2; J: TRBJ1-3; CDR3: CASSLVTAGNTIYF; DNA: TGTGCCAGCAGCTTAGTAACGGCTGGAAACACCATATATTTT
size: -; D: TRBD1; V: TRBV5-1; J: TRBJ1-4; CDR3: CASTTATGSTNEKLFF; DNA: TGCGCCAGTACTACCGCGACAGGGTCAACTAATGAAAAACTGTTTTTT
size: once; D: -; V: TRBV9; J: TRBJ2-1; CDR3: CASSETSNEQFF; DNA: TGTGCCAGCAGTGAGACTAGCAATGAGCAGTTCTTC
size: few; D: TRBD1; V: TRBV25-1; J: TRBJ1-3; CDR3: CASESKSTGGNTIYF; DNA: TGTGCCAGCGAGAGCAAATCGACAGGGGGAAACACCATATATTTT
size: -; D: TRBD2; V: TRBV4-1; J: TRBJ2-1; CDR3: CASSQEGLAFNEQFF; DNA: TGCGCCAGCAGCCAAGAGGGACTAGCTTTCAATGAGCAGTTCTTC
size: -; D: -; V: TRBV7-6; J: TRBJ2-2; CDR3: CASSLSAGANTGELFF; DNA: TGTGCCAGCAGCTTATCGGCGGGCGCTAACACCGGGGAGCTGTTTTTT
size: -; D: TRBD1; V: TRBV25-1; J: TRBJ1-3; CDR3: CASSDRGQGNTIYF; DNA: TGTGCCAGCAGTGACAGGGGGCAAGGAAACACCATATATTTT
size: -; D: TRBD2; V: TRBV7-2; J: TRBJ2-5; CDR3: CASSWQRGASETQYF; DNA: TGTGCCAGCAGCTGGCAGCGGGGGGCGTCAGAGACCCAGTACTTC